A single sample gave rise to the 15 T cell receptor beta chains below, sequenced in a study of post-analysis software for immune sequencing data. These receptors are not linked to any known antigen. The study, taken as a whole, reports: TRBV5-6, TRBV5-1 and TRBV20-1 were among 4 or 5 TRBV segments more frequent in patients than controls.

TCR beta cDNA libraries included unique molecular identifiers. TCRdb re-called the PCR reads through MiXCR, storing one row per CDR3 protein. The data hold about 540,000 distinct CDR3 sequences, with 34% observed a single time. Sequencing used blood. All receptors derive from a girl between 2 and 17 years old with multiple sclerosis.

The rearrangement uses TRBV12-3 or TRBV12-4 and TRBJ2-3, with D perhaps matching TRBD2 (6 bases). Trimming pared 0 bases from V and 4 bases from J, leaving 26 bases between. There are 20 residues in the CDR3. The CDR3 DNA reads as TGTGCCAGCAGTTTAGCGAGTGGCGGGGTGATAGGCCTTAGGGCAGATACGCAGTATTTT. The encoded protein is CASSLASGGVIGLRADTQYF.

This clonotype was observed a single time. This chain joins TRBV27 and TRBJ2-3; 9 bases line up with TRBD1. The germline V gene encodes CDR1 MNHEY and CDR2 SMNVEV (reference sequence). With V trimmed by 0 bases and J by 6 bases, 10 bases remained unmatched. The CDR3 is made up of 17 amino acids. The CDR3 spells CASSLSPGQGLSDTQYF. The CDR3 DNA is TGTGCCAGCAGTTTATCGCCGGGACAGGGATTATCGGATACGCAGTATTTT.

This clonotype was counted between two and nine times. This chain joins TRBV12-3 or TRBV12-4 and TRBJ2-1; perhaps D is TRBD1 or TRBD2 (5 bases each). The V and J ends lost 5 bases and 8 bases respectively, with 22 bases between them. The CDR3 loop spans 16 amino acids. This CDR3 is CASSRAPGRLGHEQFF. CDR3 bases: TGTGCCAGCAGTAGAGCGCCGGGACGCCTGGGCCATGAGCAGTTCTTC.

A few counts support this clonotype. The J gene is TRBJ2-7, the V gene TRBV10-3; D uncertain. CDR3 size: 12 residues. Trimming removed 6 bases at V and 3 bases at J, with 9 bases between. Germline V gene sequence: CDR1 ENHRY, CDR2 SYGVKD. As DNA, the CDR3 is TGTGCCATCAGCACAGAAAACTACGAGCAGTACTTC. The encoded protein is CAISTENYEQYF.

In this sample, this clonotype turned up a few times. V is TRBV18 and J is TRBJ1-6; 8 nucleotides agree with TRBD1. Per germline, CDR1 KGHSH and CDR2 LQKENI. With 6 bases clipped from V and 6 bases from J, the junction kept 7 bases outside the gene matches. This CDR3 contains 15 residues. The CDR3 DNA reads TGTGCCAGCTCCACTAATGGACAGGGTAATTCACCCCTCCACTTT. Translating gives CASSTNGQGNSPLHF.

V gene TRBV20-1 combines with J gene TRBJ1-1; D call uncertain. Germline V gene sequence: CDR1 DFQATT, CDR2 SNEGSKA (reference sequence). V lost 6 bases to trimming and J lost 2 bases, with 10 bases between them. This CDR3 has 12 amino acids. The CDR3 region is CSARMGNTEAFF. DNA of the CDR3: TGCAGTGCCAGAATGGGAAACACTGAAGCTTTCTTT.

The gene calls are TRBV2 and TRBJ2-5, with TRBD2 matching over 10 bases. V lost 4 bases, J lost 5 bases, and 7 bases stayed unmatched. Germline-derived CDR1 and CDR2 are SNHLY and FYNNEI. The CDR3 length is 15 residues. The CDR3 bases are TGTGCCAGCAGTGTAGACCTAGCGGGGGATGAGACCCAGTACTTC. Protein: CASSVDLAGDETQYF.

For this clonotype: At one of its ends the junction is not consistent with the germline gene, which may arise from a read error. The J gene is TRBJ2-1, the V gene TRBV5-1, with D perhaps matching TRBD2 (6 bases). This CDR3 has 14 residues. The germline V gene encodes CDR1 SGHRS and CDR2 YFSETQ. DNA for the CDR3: TGCACCAGCAGCTTGGGGACTGCTGCGAATGAGCAGTTCTTC. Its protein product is CTSSLGTAANEQFF.

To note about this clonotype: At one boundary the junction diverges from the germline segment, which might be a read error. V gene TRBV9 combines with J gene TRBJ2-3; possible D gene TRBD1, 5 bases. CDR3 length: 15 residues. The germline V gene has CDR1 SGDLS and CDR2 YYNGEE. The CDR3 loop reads CGSSVVGAPTDTQYF. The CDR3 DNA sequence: TGTGGCAGCAGCGTAGTAGGGGCACCAACAGATACGCAGTATTTT.

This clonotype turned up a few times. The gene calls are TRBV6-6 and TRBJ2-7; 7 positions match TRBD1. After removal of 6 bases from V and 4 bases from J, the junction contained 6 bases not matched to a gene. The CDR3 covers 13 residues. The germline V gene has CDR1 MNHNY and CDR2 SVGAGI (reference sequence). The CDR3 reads CASRETGQYEQYF. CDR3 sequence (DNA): TGTGCCAGCAGGGAGACAGGGCAATACGAGCAGTACTTC.

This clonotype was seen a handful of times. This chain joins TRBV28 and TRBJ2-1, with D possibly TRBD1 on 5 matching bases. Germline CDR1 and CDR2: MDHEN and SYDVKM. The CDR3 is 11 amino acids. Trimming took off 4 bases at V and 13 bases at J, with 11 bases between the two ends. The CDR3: CASSSRGPQFF. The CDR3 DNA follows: TGTGCCAGCAGTTCAAGGGGTCCTCAGTTCTTC.

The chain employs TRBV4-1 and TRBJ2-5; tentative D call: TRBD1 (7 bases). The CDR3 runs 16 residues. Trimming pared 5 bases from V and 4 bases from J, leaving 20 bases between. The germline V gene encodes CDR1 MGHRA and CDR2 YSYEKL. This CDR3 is CASSNRGTDQVETQYF. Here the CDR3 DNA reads TGCGCCAGCAGCAACCGCGGGACAGACCAAGTAGAGACCCAGTACTTC.

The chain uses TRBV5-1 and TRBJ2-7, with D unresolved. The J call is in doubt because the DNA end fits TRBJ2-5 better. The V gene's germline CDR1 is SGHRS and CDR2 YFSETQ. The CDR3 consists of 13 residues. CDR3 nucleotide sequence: TGCGCCAGCATCACGCAGCCCGGAGAGACCCAGTACTTC. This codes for CASITQPGETQYF.

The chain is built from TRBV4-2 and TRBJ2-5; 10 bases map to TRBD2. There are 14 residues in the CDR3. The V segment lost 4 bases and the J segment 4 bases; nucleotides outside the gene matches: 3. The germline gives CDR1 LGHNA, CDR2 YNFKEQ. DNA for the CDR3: TGTGCCAGCAGCCCAGCGGGGGGGAGAGAGACCCAGTACTTC. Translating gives CASSPAGGRETQYF.

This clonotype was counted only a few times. The CDR3 sequence: CASSPGQGRDEQFF. In DNA, the CDR3 is TGTGCCAGCAGTCCGGGACAGGGCCGAGATGAGCAGTTCTTC. The chain links TRBV12-3 or TRBV12-4 to TRBJ2-1, with 9 bases that match TRBD1. The CDR3 contains 14 residues. The V and J ends lost 5 bases and 8 bases, in that order; junction bases with no gene match: 7.